The 16 T cell receptor beta chains listed next were all sequenced from one sample in a study of T cell repertoires in cytomegalovirus infection. TCRdb re-called the reads with MiXCR, one entry per CDR3 protein. The profile covers under 850,000 distinct CDR3 sequences, with 35% to 45% appearing a single time and under 3.5% taken by the ten largest. The sequenced sample consisted of PBMCs. The receptor set was obtained from a human donor in good health (CMV status not recorded). Some clones in this sample may be carry-over from other donors' samples.

The chain is built from TRBV19 and TRBJ2-1; maybe TRBD1 (5 bases). V was shortened by 10 bases and J by 0 bases, with 19 bases between the two germline ends. The CDR3 loop spans 16 amino acids. Per the germline V gene, CDR1 is LNHDA and CDR2 is SQIVND (reference sequence). The DNA of the CDR3 is TGTGCCACCTCCTTATCAGGGCTGAGCTCCTACAATGAGCAGTTCTTC. The encoded protein is CATSLSGLSSYNEQFF.

This rearrangement joins TRBV2 to TRBJ2-5; D is possibly TRBD1 or TRBD2 (6 bases each). With 3 bases removed from V and 3 bases from J, the gap between germline ends came to 17 bases. CDR1 and CDR2 (germline): SNHLY, FYNNEI. CDR3 length: 16 residues. CDR3 protein: CASSDGGPALKETQYF. CDR3 DNA: TGTGCCAGCAGTGATGGGGGGCCGGCTTTGAAAGAGACCCAGTACTTC.

The chain employs TRBV25-1 and TRBJ2-1; D uncertain. V lost 5 bases and J 4 bases, leaving 6 bases between the germline ends. The CDR3 covers 12 residues. Germline-derived CDR1 and CDR2 are MGHDK and SYGVNS. The CDR3 nucleotides are TGTGCCAGCAGTACACAGTACAATGAGCAGTTCTTC. As protein: CASSTQYNEQFF.

The gene calls are TRBV4-1 and TRBJ1-4; 10 bases match TRBD1. The ends lost 1 base at V and 7 bases at J; junction bases unmatched: 9. The V gene's germline CDR1 is MGHRA and CDR2 YSYEKL. The CDR3 runs 17 residues. The CDR3 DNA is TGCGCCAGCAGCCAAGGACAGGGGGCATGGGTCGGTGAAAAACTGTTTTTT. Translated: CASSQGQGAWVGEKLFF.

The V gene is TRBV4-1, the J gene TRBJ1-4; no definite D call. V lost 0 bases and J lost 0, with 5 bases in between. The germline V gene has CDR1 MGHRA and CDR2 YSYEKL. The CDR3 is 15 residues long. The CDR3 protein is CASSQDPATNEKLFF. CDR3 sequence (DNA): TGCGCCAGCAGCCAAGATCCGGCAACTAATGAAAAACTGTTTTTT.

The chain carries TRBV28 and TRBJ2-1; D is perhaps TRBD2 (6 bases). V gave up 3 bases and J gave up 5 bases, with 14 bases separating them. In germline, CDR1 is MDHEN, CDR2 SYDVKM. CDR3 length equals 15 residues. CDR3 DNA sequence: TGTGCCAGCAGTTTTCAAATAGCGGAACACAATGAGCAGTTCTTC. Translated, it gives CASSFQIAEHNEQFF.

In regard to this clonotype: The conserved closing phenylalanine or tryptophan is absent in this CDR3, likely reflecting a read error. The CDR3 nucleotides read TGTGCCAGCAGCCGGGTCAGGGGGTCCTACAATGAGCAGTTCTGC. Translation gives CASSRVRGSYNEQFC. The chain links TRBV7-9 to TRBJ2-1; 7 bases line up with TRBD1. This CDR3 spans 15 amino acids. The trim removed 5 bases at V and 1 base at J, leaving 5 bases unmatched. The germline CDR1 and CDR2 sequences are SEHNR and FQNEAQ (reference sequence).

The genes are TRBV5-8 and TRBJ2-1; D gene ambiguous. The CDR3 covers 17 residues. Germline CDR1 reads SGHTS; CDR2 reads YDEGEE. With 2 bases removed from V and 0 bases from J, the gap between germline ends came to 15 bases. The CDR3 is CASSFYRVESSYNEQFF. For the CDR3, the DNA is TGTGCCAGCAGCTTCTACCGGGTTGAAAGCTCCTACAATGAGCAGTTCTTC. Full variable domain (rest looked up from reference TRBV5-8 and TRBJ2-1): EAGVTQSPTHLIKTRGQQATLRCSPISGHTSVYWYQQALGLGLQFLLWYDEGEERNRGNFPPRFSGRQFPNYSSELNVNALELEDSALYLCASSFYRVESSYNEQFFGPGTRLTVL.

The chain joins TRBV20-1 to TRBJ2-5; possible D gene TRBD1, 6 bases. Trimming took off 3 bases at V and 5 bases at J, with 16 bases between the two ends. This CDR3 region has 14 residues. From germline, CDR1 is DFQATT and CDR2 SNEGSKA (reference sequence). The CDR3 region is CSASGLGGRETQYF. The CDR3 DNA reads TGCAGTGCTAGCGGACTTGGGGGCCGGGAGACCCAGTACTTC.

The count of this clonotype is one. The V gene is TRBV18, the J gene TRBJ2-2; 8 bases agree with TRBD1. J lost 5 bases, V lost 3 bases, and 14 bases had no gene match. CDR3 size: 18 residues. Germline values: CDR1 KGHSH, CDR2 LQKENI. CDR3 DNA sequence: TGTGCCAGCTCACCGGACAGGGATCATCTATTTGGGACCGGGGAGCTGTTTTTT. Encoded protein: CASSPDRDHLFGTGELFF.

The CDR3 region has the DNA TGTGCCACCAGTGATGTAGCGGACGGCCAAGAGACCCAGTACTTC. Its protein is CATSDVADGQETQYF. The rearrangement uses TRBV24-1 and TRBJ2-5; D may be TRBD2 (6 bases). Germline V lookup: CDR1 KGHDR, CDR2 SFDVKD. Trimming shortened V by 3 bases and J by 1 base, and 11 bases separated the two germline ends. The CDR3 length is 15 residues.

As for this clonotype: Lacking the conserved final phenylalanine or tryptophan, this CDR3 likely reflects a read error. The chain carries TRBV24-1 and TRBJ2-7; 13 positions match TRBD2. Germline CDR1 is KGHDR and CDR2 is SFDVKD. Trimming at V came to 3 bases and at J to 8 bases, leaving 6 bases not matched to a gene. The CDR3 is 15 residues long. CDR3 DNA sequence: TGTGCCACCAGTGATGTAGGACTAGCGGGAGAACAGCAGTACTTA. Its protein product is CATSDVGLAGEQQYL.

Concerning this clonotype itself: At one of its ends the junction is not consistent with the germline gene, which may arise from a read error. Here the CDR3 DNA reads TGTGCCAGCATCTTGAGACAGCTCCTAAACTATGGCTACACCTTC. It encodes CASILRQLLNYGYTF. This rearrangement joins TRBV5-5 to TRBJ1-2, with D possibly matching TRBD1 (5 bases). Germline CDR1 and CDR2: SGHKS and YYEKEE (reference sequence). This CDR3 comprises 15 residues.

The chain uses TRBV6-1 and TRBJ1-5; no definite D call. The ends were cut back, 1 base at V and 2 bases at J, with 9 bases in the middle. CDR1 and CDR2 (germline): MNHNS, SASEGT. CDR3 length: 15 amino acids. For the CDR3, the DNA is TGTGCCAGCAGTGAAGTTGGGCGGGGCAATCAGCCCCAGCATTTT. Its protein is CASSEVGRGNQPQHF.

The chain recombines TRBV12-3 or TRBV12-4 with TRBJ2-5; 8 positions agree with TRBD1. The V segment lost 1 base and the J segment 5 bases; nucleotides outside the gene matches: 9. CDR3 length equals 16 residues. The CDR3 sequence: CASSLGLRTGSETQYF. DNA of the CDR3: TGTGCCAGCAGTTTAGGACTCCGGACAGGGTCCGAGACCCAGTACTTC.

This CDR3 is CASSIGTMDYEQYF. For the CDR3, the DNA is TGTGCCAGTAGTATCGGGACGATGGATTACGAGCAGTACTTC. The chain carries TRBV19 and TRBJ2-7; D tentatively reads TRBD1 or TRBD2 (5 bases each). CDR3 length: 14 amino acids. Trimming removed 3 bases from V and 4 bases from J, with 13 bases in between. Per germline, CDR1 LNHDA and CDR2 SQIVND (reference sequence).